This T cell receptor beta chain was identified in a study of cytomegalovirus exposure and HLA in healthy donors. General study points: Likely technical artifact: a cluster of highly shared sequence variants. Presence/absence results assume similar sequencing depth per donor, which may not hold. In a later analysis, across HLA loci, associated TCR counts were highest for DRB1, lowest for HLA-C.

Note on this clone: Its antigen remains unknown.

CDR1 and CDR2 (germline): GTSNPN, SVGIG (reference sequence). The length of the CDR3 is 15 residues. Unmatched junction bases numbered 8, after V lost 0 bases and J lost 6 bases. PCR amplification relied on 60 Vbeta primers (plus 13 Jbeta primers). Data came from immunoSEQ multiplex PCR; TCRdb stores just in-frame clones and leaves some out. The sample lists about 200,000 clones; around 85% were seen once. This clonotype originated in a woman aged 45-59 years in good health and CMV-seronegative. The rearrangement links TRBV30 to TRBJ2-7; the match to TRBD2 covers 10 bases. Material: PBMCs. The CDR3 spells CAWSVLAGSSGEQYF. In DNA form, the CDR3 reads TGTGCCTGGAGTGTACTAGCGGGATCCTCAGGCGAGCAGTACTTC.